Listed here are 19 T cell receptor beta chains from one sample, sequenced in a study of T cell repertoires in cytomegalovirus infection. TCRdb processed the reads anew with MiXCR; each CDR3 protein has one entry. The sample contains about 830,000 distinct CDR3 sequences, about 30% of which appear only once. These receptors' targets are unknown. The specimen comprised cultured CD8+ T cells from PBMCs, sampled from culture after CMV antigen stimulation. The source is a human donor in good health (CMV status not recorded). Some clones in this sample may be carry-over from other donors' samples.

The chain uses TRBV6-2 or TRBV6-3 and TRBJ1-2; tentative D call: TRBD1 (6 bases). Germline V lookup: CDR1 MNHEY, CDR2 SVGEGT. The V gene lost 2 bases and the J gene lost 4 bases, with 20 bases spanning the gap. This CDR3 spans 17 amino acids. The CDR3 DNA reads as TGTGCCAGCAGTTACCCCTGGACAGCCCCCATCGGCTATGGCTACACCTTC. Translated, it gives CASSYPWTAPIGYGYTF.

This chain joins TRBV10-3 and TRBJ2-7; D is unclear. V was cut by 6 bases and J by 3 bases, with 12 bases left in between. The CDR3 sequence is 13 residues long. Germline CDR1 and CDR2: ENHRY and SYGVKD. CDR3 nucleotide sequence: TGTGCCATCAGGATAGGAAGTGACTACGAGCAGTACTTC. It codes for CAIRIGSDYEQYF.

This clonotype was observed a handful of times. V usage is TRBV6-5 and J usage is TRBJ1-2, with TRBD1 identical over 7 bases. The germline CDR1 and CDR2 sequences are MNHEY and SVGAGI. Trimming at V came to 6 bases and at J to 1 base, leaving 8 bases not matched to a gene. The CDR3 extends over 15 amino acids. The CDR3: CASSPNQGGNYGYTF. The CDR3 DNA is TGTGCCAGCAGCCCCAATCAGGGGGGTAACTATGGCTACACCTTC.

CDR3 in DNA: TGTGCCAGCAGTTTCGCGCAGATGAACACTGAAGCTTTCTTT. Translation: CASSFAQMNTEAFF. V usage is TRBV6-2 or TRBV6-3 and J usage is TRBJ1-1, with unresolved D. This CDR3 is 14 amino acids long. V was pared by 4 bases and J by 0 bases, with 9 bases between. Germline lookup yields CDR1 MNHEY and CDR2 SVGEGT.

The J gene is TRBJ2-7, the V gene TRBV14, with D unresolved. This CDR3 contains 14 residues. Deletions cut 4 bases from V and 4 bases from J, with 14 bases between. CDR1 is SGHDN, CDR2 FVKESK, per germline. The CDR3 DNA reads TGTGCCAGCAGCCTAACCCCTTCCGCATACGAGCAGTACTTC. Translating gives CASSLTPSAYEQYF.

The V and J genes are TRBV19 and TRBJ1-4; D is perhaps TRBD1 (6 bases). V shed 7 bases and J shed 13 bases, with 13 bases lying between them. Germline CDR1 is LNHDA and CDR2 is SQIVND (reference sequence). This CDR3 is built from 11 residues. CDR3 bases: TGTGCCAGTAACTCAGGGGTGAGACTGTTTTTT. Translating it yields CASNSGVRLFF.

Only a few counts were recorded for this clonotype. CDR3 amino acids: CASSSPPAETQYF. CDR3 nucleotides: TGTGCCAGCAGCTCCCCTCCTGCGGAGACCCAGTACTTC. The chain combines TRBV7-2 with TRBJ2-5; unclear D gene. In germline, CDR1 is SGHTA, CDR2 FQGNSA. Trimming removed 4 bases at V and 5 bases at J, with 11 bases between. The CDR3 has 13 amino acids.

The CDR3 loop is CASSFGTGHYGYTF. CDR3 nucleotides: TGTGCCAGCAGTTTTGGGACAGGGCACTATGGCTACACCTTC. This chain uses TRBV27 with TRBJ1-2; 9 bases map to TRBD1. Germline V gene sequence: CDR1 MNHEY, CDR2 SMNVEV (reference sequence). This CDR3 is 14 amino acids long. The J segment lost 3 bases and the V segment lost 3 bases, leaving 2 bases of the junction unmatched.

The J gene is TRBJ2-7, the V gene TRBV7-9; no clear D gene. CDR3 length: 10 amino acids. In germline, CDR1 is SEHNR, CDR2 FQNEAQ (reference sequence). V was trimmed by 11 bases and J by 5 bases, leaving 10 bases between them. CDR3 loop: CAPLVHEQYF. CDR3 DNA sequence: TGTGCCCCCCTGGTGCACGAGCAGTACTTC.

The genes are TRBV11-1 and TRBJ2-3, with 9 bases matching TRBD2. Trimming at V came to 5 bases and at J to 4 bases, leaving 7 bases not matched to a gene. The CDR3 has 15 amino acids. Germline-derived CDR1 and CDR2 are SGHAT and FQDESV (reference sequence). The CDR3, as DNA: TGTGCCAGCAGCAGACTGCGGGGGGGCCCAGATACGCAGTATTTT. Encoded protein: CASSRLRGGPDTQYF.

This chain joins TRBV6-1 and TRBJ2-2; no definite D call. The CDR3 runs 15 residues. V was cut by 4 bases and J by 3 bases, with 12 bases left in between. Looked up from germline, CDR1 is MNHNS and CDR2 is SASEGT. The CDR3 region has the DNA TGTGCCAGCAGTGGCCAGTCTAGGGACACCGGGGAGCTGTTTTTT. Amino acids: CASSGQSRDTGELFF.

This clonotype has just a few counts. The chain links TRBV4-1 to TRBJ1-1, with 7 bases that match TRBD1. This CDR3 is built from 16 residues. V gave up 4 bases and J gave up 5 bases; unmatched junction bases: 13. Germline lookup yields CDR1 MGHRA and CDR2 YSYEKL. The DNA of the CDR3 is TGCGCCAGCAGCCCAGAAGGGGTCAGGGGGAGGACTGAAGCTTTCTTT. This codes for CASSPEGVRGRTEAFF.

This clonotype was recorded a few times. V and J are TRBV19 and TRBJ2-1; 10 bases agree with TRBD2. CDR3 size: 16 residues. Germline lookup yields CDR1 LNHDA and CDR2 SQIVND (reference sequence). Trimming at V came to 3 bases and at J to 7 bases, leaving 9 bases not matched to a gene. CDR3 DNA sequence: TGTGCCAGTAGTATCACAAGCGGGGGGGCGGGTAATGAGCAGTTCTTC. It specifies CASSITSGGAGNEQFF. Full variable domain (outside the CDR3, taken from reference TRBV19 and TRBJ2-1): DGGITQSPKYLFRKEGQNVTLSCEQNLNHDAMYWYRQDPGQGLRLIYYSQIVNDFQKGDIAEGYSVSREKKESFPLTVTSAQKNPTAFYLCASSITSGGAGNEQFFGPGTRLTVL.

The chain carries TRBV10-3 and TRBJ2-5; D possibly uses TRBD1 or TRBD2 (6 bases each). V lost 2 bases to trimming and J lost 5 bases, with 18 bases between them. CDR1 is ENHRY, CDR2 SYGVKD, per germline. The CDR3 contains 16 residues. CDR3 nucleotide sequence: TGTGCCATCAGTGAGCGAGCAGGGGAGGTTTATGAGACCCAGTACTTC. It codes for CAISERAGEVYETQYF.

This clonotype appeared a few times. The DNA for the CDR3 is TGTGCCAGCACCCTAGACATCCTCCTGGACGAGCAGTACTTC. It codes for CASTLDILLDEQYF. The chain couples TRBV6-1 to TRBJ2-7; D not resolved. V was pared by 7 bases and J by 5 bases, with 18 bases between. This CDR3 contains 14 residues. Germline CDR1 MNHNS, CDR2 SASEGT.

V is TRBV6-1 and J is TRBJ2-5; tentatively, D is TRBD2 (7 bases). Trimming pared 2 bases from V and 5 bases from J, leaving 12 bases between. CDR1 and CDR2 (germline): MNHNS, SASEGT. The length of the CDR3 is 14 residues. CDR3 protein: CASSERGGGETQYF. The CDR3 DNA sequence: TGTGCCAGCAGTGAAAGGGGGGGAGGGGAGACCCAGTACTTC.

The chain links TRBV29-1 to TRBJ2-5; 7 bases line up with TRBD1. This CDR3 has 13 amino acids. The junction had 10 bases not matched to a gene; V was cut back by 7 bases and J by 5 bases. CDR1 and CDR2 (germline): SQVTM, ANQGSEA. The CDR3 DNA reads as TGCAGCGGCACCCTACAGGGGCCGGAGACCCAGTACTTC. Its translation: CSGTLQGPETQYF.

This clonotype was counted only a few times. This chain joins TRBV4-1 and TRBJ2-7; 9 nucleotides match TRBD2. The CDR3 covers 15 residues. V dropped 1 base and J dropped 5; count of bases not matched to a gene: 6. Germline V lookup: CDR1 MGHRA, CDR2 YSYEKL. CDR3 loop: CASSQGGLAGNEQYF. Here the CDR3 DNA reads TGCGCCAGCAGCCAAGGAGGCCTAGCGGGGAACGAGCAGTACTTC.

This clonotype appeared a few times. The CDR3 spells CASSLFPSLAGGYTNTGELFF. The DNA of the CDR3 is TGTGCCAGCAGCTTATTCCCATCGCTAGCGGGGGGGTACACGAACACCGGGGAGCTGTTTTTT. The V gene is TRBV11-2, the J gene TRBJ2-2, with 12 bases that match TRBD2. V shed 2 bases, J shed 0 bases, and the junction held 13 bases outside the gene matches. The CDR3 contains 21 residues. Germline assignment: CDR1 SGHAT and CDR2 FQNNGV.